The 27 T cell receptor beta chains listed next were all sequenced from one sample in a study of cytotoxic CD8 clonotypes in ibrutinib-treated CLL (dated by TCRdb to the early 2020s). Library method: the immunoSEQ multiplex PCR assay. The table was pulled from immuneACCESS by TCRdb, which kept in-frame rearrangements only. Such tables lose some clones; where checked, under half of the loss comes from unresolved V genes, and the rest has no known cause. The sample records 100,000 to 150,000 clones, 70% to 90% of which are singletons. The ten largest clones capture roughly 1.9% of the sample. Explained via the paper, the time point label denotes: approximately 2 years on ibrutinib. This material consisted of PBMCs, taken after 24 months of ibrutinib treatment. Source of these receptors: a human donor with chronic lymphocytic leukemia.

The CDR3 bases are TGCAGCGTTGAATTGCGTGGTACGGACAAGGCCTACGAGCAGTACTTC. This codes for CSVELRGTDKAYEQYF. The J gene is TRBJ2-7, the V gene TRBV29-1, with D possibly TRBD1 on 5 matching bases. The ends were cut back, 2 bases at V and 2 bases at J, with 19 bases in the middle. Germline loops: CDR1 SQVTM, CDR2 ANQGSEA. This CDR3 is built from 16 residues.

The chain links TRBV30 to TRBJ1-2; the D gene is possibly TRBD1 (5 bases). The CDR3 extends over 11 amino acids. V lost 3 bases, J lost 8 bases, and 10 bases lay in between. Looked up from germline, CDR1 is GTSNPN and CDR2 is SVGIG (reference sequence). CDR3 sequence: CAWSLKGGYTF. In DNA, the CDR3 is TGTGCCTGGAGCCTTAAGGGGGGCTACACCTTC.

The rearrangement joins TRBV27 to TRBJ1-1, with 7 bases identical to TRBD1. Per germline, CDR1 MNHEY and CDR2 SMNVEV (reference sequence). Trimming at V came to 2 bases and at J to 2 bases, leaving 5 bases not matched to a gene. The CDR3 has 15 amino acids. The CDR3 DNA follows: TGTGCCAGCAGTTTAAGGACAGGTGCTAACACTGAAGCTTTCTTT. It yields the protein CASSLRTGANTEAFF.

The chain is built from TRBV13 and TRBJ2-7; 8 bases agree with TRBD1. The germline CDR1 and CDR2 sequences are PRHDT and FYEKMQ (reference sequence). V trimming: 7 bases; J trimming: 2 bases; junction bases outside the gene matches: 4. The CDR3 contains 13 residues. The CDR3 region has the DNA TGTGCCAGCACTGTGGACAGGGCCTACGAGCAGTACTTC. The encoded protein is CASTVDRAYEQYF.

The chain combines TRBV27 with TRBJ1-2; the match to TRBD1 covers 11 bases. The CDR3 has 15 amino acids. Germline V CDR1 and CDR2: MNHEY, SMNVEV (reference sequence). V was clipped by 5 bases and J by 8 bases; unmatched bases: 10. As DNA, the CDR3 is TGTGCCAGCAGTATCCGGACAGGGGGCGCGTGGGGCTACACCTTC. Translation: CASSIRTGGAWGYTF.

This chain joins TRBV10-3 and TRBJ2-3; 7 nucleotides match TRBD1. Unmatched junction bases numbered 7, after V lost 10 bases and J lost 0 bases. Per germline, CDR1 ENHRY and CDR2 SYGVKD. This CDR3 is 14 amino acids long. CDR3 DNA: TGTGCCACGGGACCGACAGGGAGCACAGATACGCAGTATTTT. Translated: CATGPTGSTDTQYF.

The J gene is TRBJ1-1, the V gene TRBV29-1; D remains unclear. Trimming shortened V by 3 bases and J by 0 bases, and 8 bases separated the two germline ends. CDR3 size: 13 residues. Germline CDR1 and CDR2: SQVTM and ANQGSEA. CDR3 sequence: CSVEGDLNTEAFF. In DNA form, the CDR3 reads TGCAGCGTTGAGGGAGATCTGAACACTGAAGCTTTCTTT.

This chain joins TRBV29-1 and TRBJ2-5, with TRBD2 as a possible D gene (6 bases). V gave up 6 bases and J gave up 2 bases, with 25 bases separating them. From germline, CDR1 is SQVTM and CDR2 ANQGSEA. This CDR3 spans 17 amino acids. Here the CDR3 DNA reads TGCAGCGTCCCTCGACTAGGAGGGGTAGTGGTACAAGAGACCCAGTACTTC. Translation gives CSVPRLGGVVVQETQYF.

This CDR3 reads CASRKDRNTGELFF. The CDR3 coding sequence is TGTGCCAGCAGAAAGGACAGAAACACCGGGGAGCTGTTTTTT. The chain is built from TRBV28 and TRBJ2-2, with TRBD1 as a possible D gene (6 bases). The V end was cut by 6 bases, the J end by 2 bases, with 10 bases between. CDR3 size: 14 residues. CDR1 and CDR2 from the germline V gene are MDHEN and SYDVKM.

The chain combines TRBV5-6 with TRBJ1-1; tentative D call: TRBD1 (5 bases). From germline, CDR1 is SGHDT and CDR2 YYEEEE. The CDR3 is 12 amino acids. V lost 3 bases and J lost 8, with 11 bases in between. In DNA form, the CDR3 reads TGTGCCAGCAGCTCGGGGCCTAGCGAAGCTTTCTTT. Translated, it gives CASSSGPSEAFF.

The chain employs TRBV28 and TRBJ2-5; D is undetermined. CDR1 and CDR2 from the germline V gene are MDHEN and SYDVKM. The CDR3 contains 15 residues. V was shortened by 3 bases and J by 3 bases, with 14 bases between the two germline ends. CDR3 nucleotide sequence: TGTGCCAGCAGTTTTTCTCGGAAGGCTAAAGAGACCCAGTACTTC. Translating it yields CASSFSRKAKETQYF.

This chain connects TRBV6-6 to TRBJ1-1; 8 nucleotides line up with TRBD1. The CDR3 spans 13 residues. V lost 5 bases, J lost 7 bases, and 6 bases stayed unmatched. CDR1 and CDR2 from the germline V gene are MNHNY and SVGAGI (reference sequence). The CDR3: CASSDRGGYEAFF. The CDR3, as DNA: TGTGCCAGCAGTGACAGGGGCGGGTATGAAGCTTTCTTT.

The chain is built from TRBV27 and TRBJ2-7; TRBD2 matches at 15 bases. From germline, CDR1 is MNHEY and CDR2 SMNVEV (reference sequence). The CDR3 consists of 18 residues. The V and J ends lost 6 bases and 0 bases, in that order; junction bases with no gene match: 9. This chain's CDR3 is CASRRTSGRAFSSYEQYF. The CDR3 nucleotides read TGTGCCAGCAGAAGGACTAGCGGGAGGGCTTTCAGCTCCTACGAGCAGTACTTC.

This chain's CDR3 is CASSPRGTGELFF. The CDR3 DNA follows: TGTGCCAGCAGCCCGCGGGGCACCGGGGAGCTGTTTTTT. The chain uses TRBV7-2 and TRBJ2-2; tentatively, D is TRBD2 (6 bases). Germline CDR1 SGHTA, CDR2 FQGNSA. V lost 5 bases and J lost 4, with 8 bases in between. This CDR3 is built from 13 residues.

This rearrangement joins TRBV19 to TRBJ1-2; TRBD1 matches at 11 bases. Germline loops: CDR1 LNHDA, CDR2 SQIVND (reference sequence). V was pared by 10 bases and J by 4 bases, with 14 bases of the junction left unmatched. The CDR3 totals 16 residues. This CDR3 is CATGTGGASLPYGYTF. CDR3 sequence (DNA): TGTGCCACTGGGACAGGGGGTGCCTCGCTACCCTATGGCTACACCTTC.

The chain couples TRBV15 to TRBJ2-3; TRBD2 matches 12 bases. CDR3 length: 17 amino acids. J lost 4 bases, V lost 4 bases, and 9 bases had no gene match. Germline CDR1 is LNHNV and CDR2 is YYDKDF (reference sequence). The CDR3 loop is CATSTGLAGSGSDTQYF. The CDR3 nucleotides read TGTGCCACCAGCACGGGACTAGCGGGTTCAGGGTCAGATACGCAGTATTTT.

This clone was recorded once. The rearrangement joins TRBV18 to TRBJ2-7, with TRBD1 identical over 7 bases. V trimming: 8 bases; J trimming: 2 bases; junction bases outside the gene matches: 18. This CDR3 has 17 residues. From germline, CDR1 is KGHSH and CDR2 LQKENI. DNA for the CDR3: TGTGCCAGCACACGGGTGGCAGGGGGTTTCCCGGCCTACGAGCAGTACTTC. Protein product: CASTRVAGGFPAYEQYF.

The chain is built from TRBV7-2 and TRBJ1-4; TRBD1 agrees at 7 bases. The CDR3 consists of 12 residues. Trimming cost V 5 bases and J 14 bases; bases outside gene matches: 8. Germline V gene data show CDR1 as SGHTA and CDR2 as FQGNSA. The CDR3 DNA is TGTGCCAGCAGCCCGACAGGGTCCGTTCTGTTTTTT. Encoded protein: CASSPTGSVLFF.

V usage is TRBV5-1 and J usage is TRBJ2-7; a weak D match, TRBD2 (6 bases). V was cut by 2 bases and J by 2 bases, with 11 bases left in between. The CDR3 is 14 residues long. Germline V lookup: CDR1 SGHRS, CDR2 YFSETQ. CDR3 amino acids: CASSLVPGAYEQYF. DNA for the CDR3: TGCGCCAGCAGCTTAGTTCCGGGGGCCTACGAGCAGTACTTC.

The rearrangement uses TRBV7-8 and TRBJ2-7; D is possibly TRBD1 or TRBD2 (6 bases each). There are 13 residues in the CDR3. The ends were cut back, 1 base at V and 8 bases at J, with 12 bases in the middle. Germline values: CDR1 SGHVS, CDR2 FQNEAQ. DNA for the CDR3: TGTGCCAGCAGCTTAGAGGGGGGCACACAGCAGTACTTC. It encodes CASSLEGGTQQYF.

The sample holds many counts of this clone. The sample contains more than one DNA sequence encoding this CDR3. The V gene is TRBV29-1, the J gene TRBJ1-1, with 9 bases identical to TRBD1. This CDR3 is 13 amino acids long. The V and J ends lost 7 bases and 1 base, in that order; junction bases with no gene match: 4. Germline V gene sequence: CDR1 SQVTM, CDR2 ANQGSEA. As DNA, the CDR3 is TGCAGCGGAAGGGGACAGGGGAACACTGAAGCTTTCTTT. Protein: CSGRGQGNTEAFF.

This sequence joins TRBV18 and TRBJ2-2; no clear D gene. Germline CDR1 and CDR2: KGHSH and LQKENI. The CDR3 length is 13 residues. V dropped 3 bases and J dropped 3 bases, with 5 bases sitting between them. CDR3 coding DNA: TGTGCCAGCTCACCCGACCACACCGGGGAGCTGTTTTTT. Translated: CASSPDHTGELFF.

The CDR3, as DNA: TGTGCCAGCCGGGAAGTCGGCAAGGGTGAGCAGTTCTTC. It specifies CASREVGKGEQFF. The chain links TRBV25-1 to TRBJ2-1; possible D gene TRBD2, 5 bases. V lost 8 bases and J lost 9, with 17 bases in between. CDR1 MGHDK and CDR2 SYGVNS come from the germline V gene. The CDR3 is 13 residues long.

The chain joins TRBV11-2 to TRBJ2-1, with 8 bases identical to TRBD2. This CDR3 has 15 residues. V shed 5 bases, J shed 7 bases, and the junction held 10 bases outside the gene matches. The V gene's germline CDR1 is SGHAT and CDR2 FQNNGV. In DNA, the CDR3 is TGTGCCAGCAGCCGAGCGGGAGAGCGAAGAAATGAGCAGTTCTTC. This translates into CASSRAGERRNEQFF.

This clone was seen once. This chain joins TRBV6-1 and TRBJ1-6, with D tentatively TRBD1 (5 bases). CDR1 is MNHNS, CDR2 SASEGT, per germline. The length of the CDR3 is 14 residues. V lost 4 bases, J lost 4 bases, and 8 bases lay in between. The chain's CDR3 is CASSAGAYNSPLHF. The CDR3 bases are TGTGCCAGCAGTGCCGGGGCGTATAATTCACCCCTCCACTTT.

This sequence joins TRBV18 and TRBJ2-5; D unclear. The CDR3 sequence is 13 residues long. Per the germline V gene, CDR1 is KGHSH and CDR2 is LQKENI. Trimming removed 2 bases from V and 1 base from J, with 5 bases in between. The CDR3 loop is CASSPFPQETQYF. The CDR3 region has the DNA TGTGCCAGCTCACCATTCCCCCAAGAGACCCAGTACTTC.

This chain joins TRBV5-8 and TRBJ1-5; D unresolved. This CDR3 is built from 13 residues. V lost 0 bases to trimming and J lost 2 bases, with 3 bases between them. The germline V gene encodes CDR1 SGHTS and CDR2 YDEGEE. The CDR3 loop reads CASSLDRNQPQHF. The CDR3 DNA sequence: TGTGCCAGCAGCTTGGACCGCAATCAGCCCCAGCATTTT.